This T cell receptor (beta chain) was sequenced during a study of T cell repertoires in cytomegalovirus infection. Across the study: Both CMV infection and a matching HLA type were indicated by public TCR beta signatures.

This clonotype has ten or more counts. Its antigen remains unknown. Each CDR3 protein gets one entry after TCRdb re-called the reads with MiXCR. The top ten clones hold roughly 10% of a sample with almost 500,000 distinct CDR3 sequences, approximately 10% of them seen once. Trimming left V 5 bases short and J 0 bases short, with 14 bases between. The CDR3 sequence is 16 residues long. Germline V gene sequence: CDR1 SNHLY, CDR2 FYNNEI. Study results and caveats: It was HLA-C-restricted CMV-specific TCR beta clonotypes that dominated the response ex vivo.

The genes are TRBV2 and TRBJ1-5; no firm D call. This TCR derives from a human donor in good health (CMV status not recorded). Some clones in this sample may be carry-over from other donors' samples. Sequencing was carried out using PBMCs. The CDR3 region has the DNA TGTGCCAGCAGTCCCCAGGCGGTGCTTAGCAATCAGCCCCAGCATTTT. Translated: CASSPQAVLSNQPQHF. The whole variable domain, remainder taken from reference TRBV2 and TRBJ1-5, is EPEVTQTPSHQVTQMGQEVILRCVPISNHLYFYWYRQILGQKVEFLVSFYNNEISEKSEIFDDQFSVERPDGSNFTLKIRSTKLEDSAMYFCASSPQAVLSNQPQHFGDGTRLSIL.